This T cell receptor beta chain stems from a study of CD8+ T cells in alopecia areata. For the study at large: Oral tofacitinib (5 to 10 mg twice daily) was administered to treated patients. The investigators scored severity in treated patients by the percentage of affected scalp area. A 6-month off-drug phase came after tofacitinib, which had lasted 6 to 18 months.

Sequencing used cDNA as its template, made by extracting RNA and reverse transcribing it. Libraries were prepared by immunoSEQ multiplex PCR; TCRdb keeps only in-frame clonotypes and omits some of them. There are a few hundred thousand clones in the sample; less than 45% occur only once, and roughly 0.5% lies in the top ten. Treatment described: oral pan-JAK inhibitor, 5-10 mg twice daily. Study observations and caveats: Affected scalp, especially in alopecia totalis/universalis, had a higher clonality than normal scalp did.

Looked up from germline, CDR1 is SGHTA and CDR2 is FQGTGA. The CDR3 has 12 amino acids. Trimming pared 3 bases from V and 7 bases from J, leaving 7 bases between. The sample holds a few counts of this clone. Its specificity is unknown. This sample comprised CD4+ T cells sorted from blood, obtained between weeks 30 and 35, from a patient treated with tofacitinib. The origin of this receptor is a human donor with alopecia areata. This chain joins TRBV7-3 and TRBJ2-1; D might be TRBD2 (5 bases). The CDR3 bases are TGTGCCAGCAGCTTTAGGGAGAATGAGCAGTTCTTC. Translated: CASSFRENEQFF. The full variable domain, its missing parts supplied by reference TRBV7-3 and TRBJ2-1, is GAGVSQTPSNKVTEKGKYVELRCDPISGHTALYWYRQSLGQGPEFLIYFQGTGAADDSGLPNDRFFAVRPEGSVSTLKIQRTERGDSAVYLCASSFRENEQFFGPGTRLTVL.